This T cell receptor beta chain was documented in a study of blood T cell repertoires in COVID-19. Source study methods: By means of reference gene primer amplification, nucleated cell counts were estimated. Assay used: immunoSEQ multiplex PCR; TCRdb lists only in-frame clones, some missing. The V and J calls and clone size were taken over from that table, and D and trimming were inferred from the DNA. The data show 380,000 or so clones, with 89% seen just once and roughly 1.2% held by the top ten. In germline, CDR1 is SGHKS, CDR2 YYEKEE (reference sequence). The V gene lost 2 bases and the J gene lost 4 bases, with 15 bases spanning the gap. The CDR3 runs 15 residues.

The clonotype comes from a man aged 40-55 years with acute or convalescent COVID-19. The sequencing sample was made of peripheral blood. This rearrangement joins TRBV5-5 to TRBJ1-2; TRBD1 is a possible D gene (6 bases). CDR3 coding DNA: TGTGCCAGCAGCTTCGAGGGACATTATCCCTATGGCTACACCTTC. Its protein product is CASSFEGHYPYGYTF.